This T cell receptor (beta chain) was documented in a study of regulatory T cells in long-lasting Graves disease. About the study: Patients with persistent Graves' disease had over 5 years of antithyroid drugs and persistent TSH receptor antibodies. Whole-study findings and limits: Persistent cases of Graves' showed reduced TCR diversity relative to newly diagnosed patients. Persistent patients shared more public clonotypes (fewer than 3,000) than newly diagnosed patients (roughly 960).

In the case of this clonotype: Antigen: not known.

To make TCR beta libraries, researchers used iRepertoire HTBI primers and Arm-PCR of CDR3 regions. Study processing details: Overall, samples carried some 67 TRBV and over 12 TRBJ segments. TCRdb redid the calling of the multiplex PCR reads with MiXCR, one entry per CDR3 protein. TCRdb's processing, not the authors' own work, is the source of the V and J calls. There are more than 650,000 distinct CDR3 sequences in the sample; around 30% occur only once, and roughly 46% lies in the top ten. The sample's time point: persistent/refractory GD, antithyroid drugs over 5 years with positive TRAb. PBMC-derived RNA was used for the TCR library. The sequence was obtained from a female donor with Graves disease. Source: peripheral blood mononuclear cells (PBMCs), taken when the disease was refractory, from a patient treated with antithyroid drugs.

The CDR3 here is CASSKTGEPAEQYF. Written as DNA, the CDR3 is TGTGCCAGCAGCAAGACCGGGGAGCCGGCCGAGCAGTACTTC. The chain has TRBV6-1 and TRBJ2-7; tentative D call: TRBD2 (5 bases). The CDR3 spans 14 residues. Per germline, CDR1 MNHNS and CDR2 SASEGT. Trimming stripped 6 bases from V and 6 bases from J, with 18 bases between.